Each of the 24 T cell receptor beta chains below was sequenced from the same sample in a study of blood T cells in healthy people across ages. Through a sample-barcoded 5' primer and a J-beta primer mix, a second PCR was run for about 6 to 11 cycles. Each CDR3 protein gets one entry after TCRdb re-called the 5' RACE reads with MiXCR. The table shows under 750,000 distinct CDR3 sequences, with around half occurring only once. Sequencing was performed on blood. The receptor source for this set is a man of 80 years or more in good health.

This rearrangement joins TRBV12-3 or TRBV12-4 to TRBJ2-1, with D unclear. The CDR3 totals 14 residues. V was clipped by 6 bases and J by 7 bases, with 16 bases between them. CDR3 in amino acids: CASSPRLQSNEQFF. CDR3 DNA sequence: TGTGCCAGCAGCCCTCGGTTGCAGTCTAATGAGCAGTTCTTC.

This chain joins TRBV27 and TRBJ2-1, with 11 nucleotides matching TRBD2. The CDR3 spans 17 residues. Germline V gives CDR1 MNHEY, CDR2 SMNVEV (reference sequence). Trimming removed 5 bases from V and 4 bases from J; junction bases left unmatched: 10. As DNA, the CDR3 is TGTGCCAGCAGTCGGTCCCTGAGACTAGCGGGGTACAATGAGCAGTTCTTC. Translated: CASSRSLRLAGYNEQFF.

This clonotype was observed a handful of times. This chain connects TRBV20-1 to TRBJ1-5; perhaps TRBD1 as D (6 bases). Germline lookup yields CDR1 DFQATT and CDR2 SNEGSKA (reference sequence). Trimming shortened V by 3 bases and J by 2 bases, and 11 bases separated the two germline ends. The CDR3 consists of 14 residues. CDR3 in DNA: TGCAGTGCTAGGGGCAGGGGAGGCAATCAGCCCCAGCATTTT. Residues: CSARGRGGNQPQHF.

The rearrangement links TRBV28 to TRBJ2-4; 8 nucleotides line up with TRBD1. V shed 5 bases and J 7 bases; nucleotides not matched to a gene: 7. The germline V gene encodes CDR1 MDHEN and CDR2 SYDVKM. This CDR3 contains 14 residues. The CDR3 nucleotides read TGTGCCAGCAGTCGACAGGGGTGGTTTAACATTCAGTACTTC. Encoded protein: CASSRQGWFNIQYF.

The chain recombines TRBV7-9 with TRBJ1-5; D is possibly TRBD1 (5 bases). The germline gives CDR1 SEHNR, CDR2 FQNEAQ (reference sequence). The V end was cut by 4 bases, the J end by 0 bases, with 10 bases between. The CDR3 totals 15 residues. The CDR3 is CASSSDSLSNQPQHF. In DNA, the CDR3 is TGTGCCAGCAGCTCCGACAGCCTTAGCAATCAGCCCCAGCATTTT. Complete variable domain (other parts from reference TRBV7-9 and TRBJ1-5): DTGVSQNPRHKITKRGQNVTFRCDPISEHNRLYWYRQTLGQGPEFLTYFQNEAQLEKSRLLSDRFSAERPKGSFSTLEIQRTEQGDSAMYLCASSSDSLSNQPQHFGDGTRLSIL.

This clonotype was seen only a few times. A single base separates this from a much larger clone, so it may be a read error. The CDR3 loop reads CAIMGSGANVLTF. The CDR3 bases are TGTGCCATCATGGGCTCTGGGGCCAACGTCCTGACTTTC. V usage is TRBV6-5 and J usage is TRBJ2-6; D ambiguous. V dropped 10 bases and J dropped 0 bases, with 7 bases sitting between them. CDR3 length equals 13 residues. CDR1 is MNHEY, CDR2 SVGAGI, per germline.

V and J are TRBV29-1 and TRBJ2-1; TRBD2 agrees at 11 bases. The CDR3 has 16 amino acids. The J segment lost 4 bases and the V segment lost 2 bases, leaving 7 bases of the junction unmatched. Per germline, CDR1 SQVTM and CDR2 ANQGSEA. In nucleotides, the CDR3 is TGCAGCGTTGAACTCGGGACTAGCGGAGTATACAATGAGCAGTTCTTC. The encoded protein is CSVELGTSGVYNEQFF.

This clonotype appeared a few times. The CDR3 DNA follows: TGTGCCAGCAGCATCAGACAGGGGGCGGTCACTGAAGCTTTCTTT. Its protein product is CASSIRQGAVTEAFF. The chain has TRBV7-2 and TRBJ1-1; 10 positions agree with TRBD1. This CDR3 is 15 amino acids long. Looked up from germline, CDR1 is SGHTA and CDR2 is FQGNSA. V shed 5 bases and J 4 bases; nucleotides not matched to a gene: 7.

This sequence joins TRBV5-1 and TRBJ1-4; 9 bases match TRBD1. This CDR3 spans 15 amino acids. V was pared by 3 bases and J by 6 bases, with 6 bases of the junction left unmatched. Germline-derived CDR1 and CDR2 are SGHRS and YFSETQ. The CDR3: CASSSGTGSHEKLFF. CDR3 nucleotides: TGCGCCAGCAGCTCCGGGACAGGGAGTCATGAAAAACTGTTTTTT.

The chain joins TRBV24-1 to TRBJ2-3, with a weak D call TRBD1 (5 bases). The CDR3 length is 14 residues. V was trimmed by 3 bases and J by 2 bases, leaving 8 bases between them. Germline V gene lookup returns CDR1 KGHDR and CDR2 SFDVKD. CDR3 nucleotides: TGTGCCACCAGTGATAGACAGTTCACAGATACGCAGTATTTT. Encoded protein: CATSDRQFTDTQYF.

The V gene is TRBV18, the J gene TRBJ2-7, with TRBD1 as a possible D gene (6 bases). In germline, CDR1 is KGHSH, CDR2 LQKENI. This CDR3 is built from 14 residues. The ends were cut back, 6 bases at V and 4 bases at J, with 16 bases in the middle. CDR3: CASSSGRGMYEQYF. Here the CDR3 DNA reads TGTGCCAGCTCCTCGGGCAGGGGTATGTACGAGCAGTACTTC.

This clonotype appeared many times. The CDR3 protein is CASSYAPAGLSYEQYF. CDR3 sequence (DNA): TGTGCCAGCAGTTACGCTCCAGCGGGACTTTCCTACGAGCAGTACTTC. The chain employs TRBV6-6 and TRBJ2-7; 7 nucleotides match TRBD2. The CDR3 length is 16 residues. Per germline, CDR1 MNHNY and CDR2 SVGAGI (reference sequence). V shed 2 bases, J shed 1 base, and the junction held 8 bases outside the gene matches.

This chain joins TRBV5-1 and TRBJ2-4, with a tentative D call TRBD2 (5 bases). The J call is uncertain, as TRBJ2-7 better fits the DNA end. The CDR3 covers 13 residues. From germline, CDR1 is SGHRS and CDR2 YFSETQ. The CDR3 loop is CASHGGGEGEQYF. In nucleotides, the CDR3 is TGCGCCAGCCACGGTGGAGGAGAGGGCGAGCAGTACTTC.

The rearrangement links TRBV20-1 to TRBJ2-1; either TRBD1 or TRBD2 may supply D (5 bases each). The J call may be incorrect, as the DNA end agrees better with TRBJ2-7. The CDR3 runs to 16 residues. Germline CDR1 and CDR2: DFQATT and SNEGSKA (reference sequence). CDR3 in DNA: TGCAGTGCTACCGGGGCAGGCGGAGCCTCCTACAATGAGCAGTACTTC. Residues: CSATGAGGASYNEQYF.

The chain has TRBV7-2 and TRBJ2-7; the match to TRBD1 covers 11 bases. This CDR3 is built from 16 residues. V shed 2 bases, J shed 3 bases, and the junction held 6 bases outside the gene matches. Germline loops: CDR1 SGHTA, CDR2 FQGNSA. Written as DNA, the CDR3 is TGTGCCAGCAGCTTACAAGGGGACAGGGGGTTCTACGAGCAGTACTTC. Translating it yields CASSLQGDRGFYEQYF.

This clonotype was observed once. V is TRBV24-1 and J is TRBJ2-7; 8 nucleotides align to TRBD1. From germline, CDR1 is KGHDR and CDR2 SFDVKD. Germline trimming cut 3 bases from V and 3 bases from J; bases unmatched to any gene: 12. The CDR3 loop spans 17 amino acids. CDR3 sequence reads: CATSDPPQDRAFYEQYF. The CDR3 nucleotides read TGTGCCACCAGTGATCCCCCCCAGGACAGGGCCTTCTACGAGCAGTACTTC.

V gene TRBV6-2 or TRBV6-3 combines with J gene TRBJ2-2, with 8 nucleotides matching TRBD1. The CDR3 consists of 15 residues. Per germline, CDR1 MNHEY and CDR2 SVGEGT. J was trimmed by 4 bases and V by 4 bases; bases with no gene match: 5. CDR3 loop: CASSSRTGSTGELFF. In DNA form, the CDR3 reads TGTGCCAGCAGTTCGAGGACAGGGTCCACCGGGGAGCTGTTTTTT.

This clonotype was seen a few times. The chain joins TRBV12-3 or TRBV12-4 to TRBJ1-5; D is unclear. CDR3 size: 13 residues. V was pared by 5 bases and J by 0 bases, with 5 bases between. For the CDR3, the DNA is TGTGCCAGCAGTGGATATAGCAATCAGCCCCAGCATTTT. Protein product: CASSGYSNQPQHF.

This chain uses TRBV4-3 with TRBJ1-3; D uncertain. Germline V gene data show CDR1 as LGHNA and CDR2 as YSLEER. With 1 base removed from V and 0 bases from J, the gap between germline ends came to 10 bases. CDR3 length: 16 amino acids. The CDR3 coding sequence is TGCGCCAGCAGCCAAGTCGCGGCGAACTCTGGAAACACCATATATTTT. It encodes CASSQVAANSGNTIYF.

The V call is TRBV28, the J call TRBJ2-4; the match to TRBD1 covers 8 bases. Germline CDR1 is MDHEN and CDR2 is SYDVKM. The CDR3 runs to 16 residues. V trimming: 3 bases; J trimming: 6 bases; junction bases outside the gene matches: 10. The CDR3 here is CASSLPAGGGGNIQYF. For the CDR3, the DNA is TGTGCCAGCAGTTTGCCCGCAGGGGGCGGTGGAAACATTCAGTACTTC. Variable domain in full (rest from reference TRBV28 and TRBJ2-4): DVKVTQSSRYLVKRTGEKVFLECVQDMDHENMFWYRQDPGLGLRLIYFSYDVKMKEKGDIPEGYSVSREKKERFSLILESASTNQTSMYLCASSLPAGGGGNIQYFGAGTRLSVL.

This clonotype was recorded many times. This chain joins TRBV7-9 and TRBJ2-3; D perhaps matches TRBD1 (6 bases). Trimming removed 0 bases at V and 1 base at J, with 8 bases between. Germline-derived CDR1 and CDR2 are SEHNR and FQNEAQ (reference sequence). The CDR3 spans 15 residues. The CDR3: CASSLAQGGTDTQYF. The CDR3 nucleotides read TGTGCCAGCAGCTTAGCACAGGGAGGCACAGATACGCAGTATTTT. The variable domain in full, completed from reference TRBV7-9 and TRBJ2-3, reads DTGVSQNPRHKITKRGQNVTFRCDPISEHNRLYWYRQTLGQGPEFLTYFQNEAQLEKSRLLSDRFSAERPKGSFSTLEIQRTEQGDSAMYLCASSLAQGGTDTQYFGPGTRLTVL.

With respect to this clonotype: A clone one base away is much larger, so this may be a read error. The V call is TRBV24-1, the J call TRBJ2-1; possibly TRBD1 or TRBD2 for D (5 bases each). In germline, CDR1 is KGHDR, CDR2 SFDVKD. The length of the CDR3 is 11 residues. The germline V and J ends were trimmed by 9 bases and 8 bases, with 10 bases remaining between them. The CDR3 DNA reads as TGTGCCACCGGGGGTGGCGATGAGCAGTTCTTC. Residues: CATGGGDEQFF.

The chain joins TRBV14 to TRBJ2-5; TRBD2 is a possible D gene (5 bases). CDR1 and CDR2 from the germline V gene are SGHDN and FVKESK. Trimming stripped 4 bases from V and 3 bases from J, with 15 bases between. The CDR3 is 15 residues long. Here the CDR3 reads CASSPLGGIEETQYF. The CDR3 region has the DNA TGTGCCAGCAGCCCCTTAGGAGGTATCGAAGAGACCCAGTACTTC.

The chain uses TRBV11-2 and TRBJ1-1, with D unclear. The V gene's germline CDR1 is SGHAT and CDR2 FQNNGV. Between the trimmed V and J ends, which lost 5 bases and 2 bases, there was a span of 15 bases. The CDR3 runs to 15 residues. CDR3 bases: TGTGCCAGCAGCCAAGGTGGGCAGGCAAACACTGAAGCTTTCTTT. It encodes CASSQGGQANTEAFF.